This T cell receptor beta chain was observed in a study of blood T cell repertoires in COVID-19. Turning to the study itself: Samples taken during acute and convalescent COVID-19 were collected in the United States, Italy and Spain. Nucleic acid was either cDNA or gDNA, and it came from T cells, B-cell-depleted T cells, or PBMCs.

How the authors handled the data: Counts of nucleated cells, estimated from reference gene primer amplification, were obtained. TCRdb's copy holds only in-frame clones and misses some; the assay was immunoSEQ multiplex PCR. Clone size and the V and J calls come from that table; the DNA yielded D and trimming. The top ten clones hold almost 1.5% of a sample with over 350,000 clones, more than 80% of them seen once. Germline-derived CDR1 and CDR2 are MNHNY and SVGAGI (reference sequence). Trimming shortened V by 6 bases and J by 7 bases, and 18 bases separated the two germline ends. The CDR3 contains 14 residues.

The receptor's source is a woman in her thirties with active or convalescent COVID-19. This chain joins TRBV6-6 and TRBJ1-2, with D possibly TRBD1 on 6 matching bases. Sequenced material: peripheral blood. The CDR3 nucleotides are TGTGCCAGCAGCCCAGGGGAGGGGCGGTCTGGCTACACCTTC. Protein sequence: CASSPGEGRSGYTF.